This T cell receptor (beta chain) emerged from a study of blood T cells in healthy people across ages. Overall study context: About one barcoded beta molecule per two T cells was the capture yield of template switching. Whole-study results and caveats: There were more naive CD4+ cells and higher diversity in long-lived donors than in aged donors.

The use of a sample-barcoded 5' primer and a J-beta primer mix characterized a second PCR of roughly 6 to 11 cycles. TCRdb called the 5' RACE reads again in MiXCR, with one record for every CDR3 protein. The sample includes over a million distinct CDR3 sequences, more than 40% of them seen just once. This clonotype has at least ten counts. As yet, its antigen is unknown. Peripheral blood samples of 9 to 10 milliliters were drawn from each donor. Each sample gave at least 6.5 million isolated PBMCs. CDR1 SQVTM and CDR2 ANQGSEA come from the germline V gene. The CDR3 covers 14 residues. Trimming shortened V by 1 base and J by 4 bases, and 13 bases separated the two germline ends.

Sequencing input: blood. The V call is TRBV29-1, the J call TRBJ2-5; D is possibly TRBD1 (5 bases). The TCR originated in a woman aged 55 to 70 in good health. The DNA for the CDR3 is TGCAGCGTTGAAGGGGTAGGCAGGGCAGAGACCCAGTACTTC. It codes for CSVEGVGRAETQYF. Together with reference TRBV29-1 and TRBJ2-5, the CDR3 gives the full variable domain: SAVISQKPSRDICQRGTSLTIQCQVDSQVTMMFWYRQQPGQSLTLIATANQGSEATYESGFVIDKFPISRPNLTFSTLTVSNMSPEDSSIYLCSVEGVGRAETQYFGPGTRLLVL.